This TCR beta chain was documented in a study of cytomegalovirus exposure and HLA in healthy donors. There are 21 residues in the CDR3. J was trimmed by 0 bases and V by 0 bases; bases with no gene match: 9. Germline loops: CDR1 SGHTA, CDR2 FQGNSA. 13 Jbeta primers and 60 Vbeta primers were used for the PCR. Using immunoSEQ multiplex PCR, the repertoire was profiled, and TCRdb retains in-frame clones only, with some absent. The repertoire holds 40,000 to 55,000 clones, with roughly 81% as singletons. The chain uses TRBV7-2 and TRBJ2-6; 12 bases line up with TRBD2. The TCR comes from a middle-aged woman in good health and CMV-seropositive. Sequencing input: PBMCs. CDR3 loop: CASSLAEKGLAGRSGANVLTF. CDR3 nucleotide sequence: TGTGCCAGCAGCTTAGCTGAAAAGGGACTAGCGGGCCGCTCTGGGGCCAACGTCCTGACTTTC.